These 8 T cell receptor beta chains came from one sample sequenced in a study of T cell responses to AZD1222 COVID-19 vaccine. Clones were sequenced by immunoSEQ multiplex PCR, and TCRdb holds only the in-frame ones, with some missing. This table has tens of thousands of clones, roughly 82% appearing once. Sequencing used peripheral blood, obtained on day 0 of AZD1222 vaccination. All receptors derive from an adult in good health.

This clone was observed a handful of times. The chain recombines TRBV7-9 with TRBJ2-7, with D unresolved. V was shortened by 3 bases and J by 4 bases, with 10 bases between the two germline ends. The germline V gene has CDR1 SEHNR and CDR2 FQNEAQ (reference sequence). The CDR3 contains 13 residues. The chain's CDR3 is CASSFPTLYEQYF. The CDR3 coding sequence is TGTGCCAGCAGCTTCCCGACACTGTACGAGCAGTACTTC.

The rearrangement uses TRBV6-5 and TRBJ2-7, with unresolved D. Germline V gene lookup returns CDR1 MNHEY and CDR2 SVGAGI. Between the trimmed V and J ends, which lost 9 bases and 2 bases, there was a span of 14 bases. CDR3 length: 13 residues. The CDR3 sequence: CASPRQDPYEQYF. The CDR3 DNA reads as TGTGCCAGTCCCCGGCAGGATCCCTACGAGCAGTACTTC.

The genes are TRBV27 and TRBJ1-5; D not certain. V lost 2 bases, J lost 7 bases, and 12 bases lay in between. CDR3 size: 14 residues. Looked up from germline, CDR1 is MNHEY and CDR2 is SMNVEV (reference sequence). The CDR3 nucleotides are TGTGCCAGCAGTTTAAACGGAGGGTCCCAGCCCCAGCATTTT. It is translated as CASSLNGGSQPQHF.

The CDR3 bases are TGTGCCAGCAGCTTGGGACTAGCGCCGGAAGGCAGTGAGCAGTTCTTC. It encodes CASSLGLAPEGSEQFF. This chain links TRBV5-4 with TRBJ2-1; 8 bases are a match to TRBD2. The J segment lost 9 bases and the V segment lost 0 bases, leaving 11 bases of the junction unmatched. Germline assignment: CDR1 SGHNT and CDR2 YYREEE (reference sequence). The length of the CDR3 is 16 residues. Filled out from reference TRBV5-4 and TRBJ2-1, the complete variable domain reads ETGVTQSPTHLIKTRGQQVTLRCSSQSGHNTVSWYQQALGQGPQFIFQYYREEENGRGNFPPRFSGLQFPNYSSELNVNALELDDSALYLCASSLGLAPEGSEQFFGPGTRLTVL.

V usage is TRBV7-2 and J usage is TRBJ2-7, with D perhaps matching TRBD1 (5 bases). Trimming took off 0 bases at V and 5 bases at J, with 11 bases between the two ends. Germline lookup yields CDR1 SGHTA and CDR2 FQGNSA. This CDR3 is 14 amino acids long. This chain's CDR3 is CASSLASGINEQYF. CDR3 DNA: TGTGCCAGCAGCTTAGCGTCAGGGATCAACGAGCAGTACTTC.

The chain recombines TRBV5-4 with TRBJ1-2, with no clear D. The germline V gene encodes CDR1 SGHNT and CDR2 YYREEE (reference sequence). The CDR3 spans 15 residues. V lost 0 bases to trimming and J lost 6 bases, with 15 bases between them. CDR3 residues: CASSLGGFSENGYTF. Here the CDR3 DNA reads TGTGCCAGCAGCTTGGGGGGTTTTAGCGAAAATGGCTACACCTTC. The variable domain in full, completed from reference TRBV5-4 and TRBJ1-2, reads ETGVTQSPTHLIKTRGQQVTLRCSSQSGHNTVSWYQQALGQGPQFIFQYYREEENGRGNFPPRFSGLQFPNYSSELNVNALELDDSALYLCASSLGGFSENGYTFGSGTRLTVV.

The CDR3 coding sequence is TGTGCCAGCAGCCACCCCGGGACTAGCGAGCAGTACTTC. Its translation is CASSHPGTSEQYF. The chain recombines TRBV3-1 (or the pseudogene TRBV3-2) with TRBJ2-7, with TRBD2 matching over 8 bases. From germline, CDR1 is LGHDT and CDR2 YNNKEL (reference sequence). The J segment lost 6 bases and the V segment lost 3 bases, leaving 4 bases of the junction unmatched. The CDR3 is 13 residues long.

This chain uses TRBV18 with TRBJ1-5; 7 positions match TRBD1. With 3 bases clipped from V and 3 bases from J, the junction kept 8 bases outside the gene matches. Germline-derived CDR1 and CDR2 are KGHSH and LQKENI. The CDR3 consists of 16 residues. The CDR3 nucleotides are TGTGCCAGCTCACCGGGGACAGAGACAGTCAATCAGCCCCAGCATTTT. Protein: CASSPGTETVNQPQHF.